These 5 T cell receptor beta chains originate from one sample sequenced in a study of OX40 agonist ivuxolimab in advanced cancers. The table came from immunoSEQ multiplex PCR; TCRdb's copy has only in-frame clones and leaves some out. This table has some 72,000 clones, about 90% appearing once. The sample in question was CD4+ or CD8+ T cells sorted from blood, obtained in a trial of the OX40 agonist ivuxolimab. These receptors all stem from an adult with an advanced solid tumor such as melanoma, head and neck, liver or kidney cancer.

The rearrangement links TRBV29-1 to TRBJ1-5; TRBD1 aligns across 7 bases. J gave up 7 bases and V 4 bases, and 7 bases lay outside the gene matches. There are 13 residues in the CDR3. CDR1 is SQVTM and CDR2 is ANQGSEA in the germline V gene. The CDR3 loop reads CSVGDRGQQPQHF. The DNA for the CDR3 is TGCAGCGTTGGGGACAGAGGTCAACAGCCCCAGCATTTT.

Concerning this clone itself: One end of the junction varies from germline; a read error may be responsible. The chain joins TRBV7-7 to TRBJ2-4; D is perhaps TRBD1 or TRBD2 (6 bases each). This CDR3 region has 17 residues. The V gene's germline CDR1 is SSHAT and CDR2 FNYEAQ (reference sequence). CDR3 residues: CASSLVRGLRAKNIQYF. The CDR3 coding sequence is TGTGCTAGCAGCTTAGTACGGGGGCTGAGAGCCAAAAACATTCAGTACTTC.

For this clone: The sample carries other DNA sequences with the same CDR3. This sequence joins TRBV4-3 and TRBJ2-7; 7 bases line up with TRBD2. The length of the CDR3 is 15 residues. The germline gives CDR1 LGHNA, CDR2 YSLEER. V was clipped by 0 bases and J by 3 bases; unmatched bases: 5. CDR3 DNA sequence: TGCGCCAGCAGCCAAGAAACGGGAGGTTACTACGAGCAGTACTTC. Protein product: CASSQETGGYYEQYF.

A remark on this clone: One junction end disagrees with the germline gene, perhaps due to a read error. The V and J genes are TRBV7-7 and TRBJ2-5; 12 bases fit TRBD1. Per the germline V gene, CDR1 is SSHAT and CDR2 is FNYEAQ (reference sequence). The length of the CDR3 is 16 residues. CDR3 in amino acids: CASSSNRDRGLETQYF. In nucleotides, the CDR3 is TGTGCTAGCAGCTCCAATAGGGACAGGGGGCTGGAGACCCAGTACTTC.

V is TRBV14 and J is TRBJ2-2; D call uncertain. The CDR3 loop spans 16 amino acids. V was shortened by 2 bases and J by 6 bases, with 16 bases between the two germline ends. Germline values: CDR1 SGHDN, CDR2 FVKESK. CDR3 nucleotides: TGTGCCAGCAGCCAAATGAGAATTGTTGAATCCGGGGAGCTGTTTTTT. Protein product: CASSQMRIVESGELFF.